This T cell receptor (beta chain) came from a study of cytomegalovirus exposure and HLA in healthy donors. Germline V CDR1 and CDR2: SGDLS, YYNGEE. CDR3 length equals 15 residues. The germline V and J ends were trimmed by 0 bases and 0 bases, with 7 bases remaining between them. Primers for the PCR totalled 60 Vbeta and 13 Jbeta. Per the original data handling: Later reanalysis found around 80 million unique TCR beta chains, around 10 million of them shared. This table comes from immunoSEQ multiplex PCR, and its TCRdb copy is limited to in-frame clones, with some not included. V and J calls and clone size follow that table, whereas D and trimming were derived from the DNA. The data contain about 200,000 clones, more than 75% of them singletons. Turning to this clone: Its antigen remains unknown.

General study points: The study carried out a later analysis of TCR beta sequences. It associated approximately 16,000 of them with specific HLA alleles at a false discovery rate of 0.05. As was reported, the HLA-A and HLA-B alleles of most subjects were accurately predicted from TCR beta sequences. The analysis excluded some indistinguishable V segments, including TRBV6-2 and TRBV6-3.

Sequencing input: PBMCs. The chain carries TRBV9 and TRBJ1-3; the D is unclear. This TCR derives from a male donor in good health and CMV-seronegative. DNA for the CDR3: TGTGCCAGCAGCGTAGACAGTAGCTCTGGAAACACCATATATTTT. Its translation: CASSVDSSSGNTIYF.